These 32 T cell receptor beta chains were sequenced from one sample in a study of Ad26.COV2.S vaccination and SARS-CoV-2 variants. The treatment was: over 15 received Ad26.COV2.S at low or high dose, single or two shots; several received placebo; per-sample allocation not given. Sampling occurred on day 63 after the first vaccine or placebo injection. Assay used: immunoSEQ multiplex PCR; TCRdb lists only in-frame clones, some missing. Among roughly 300,000 clones listed, roughly 90% were seen once. The input for sequencing was peripheral blood, taken in a trial of Ad26.COV2.S vaccine versus placebo. All receptors derive from a person aged 18 to 65 who received the Ad26.COV2.S COVID-19 vaccine or a placebo.

The chain has TRBV12-3 or TRBV12-4 and TRBJ2-2; D unclear. V lost 3 bases, J lost 5 bases, and 4 bases lay in between. The length of the CDR3 is 12 residues. For the CDR3, the DNA is TGTGCCAGCAGTTTTTTAACCGGGGAGCTGTTTTTT. Protein product: CASSFLTGELFF.

This sequence joins TRBV6-2 or TRBV6-3 and TRBJ2-1; D is ambiguous. Germline V gene data show CDR1 as MNHEY and CDR2 as SVGEGT. The CDR3 has 15 amino acids. Trimming stripped 2 bases from V and 0 bases from J, with 8 bases between. CDR3 region: CASSYGRSSYNEQFF. CDR3 nucleotide sequence: TGTGCCAGCAGTTACGGACGGAGCTCCTACAATGAGCAGTTCTTC.

The count of this clone is one. The chain links TRBV5-4 to TRBJ1-1, with D possibly being TRBD1 (6 bases). V was trimmed by 2 bases and J by 2 bases, leaving 10 bases between them. The V gene's germline CDR1 is SGHNT and CDR2 YYREEE (reference sequence). The CDR3 covers 14 residues. CDR3 amino acids: CASSFGGTNTEAFF. For the CDR3, the DNA is TGTGCCAGCAGCTTCGGGGGCACCAACACTGAAGCTTTCTTT. Together with reference TRBV5-4 and TRBJ1-1, the CDR3 gives the full variable domain: ETGVTQSPTHLIKTRGQQVTLRCSSQSGHNTVSWYQQALGQGPQFIFQYYREEENGRGNFPPRFSGLQFPNYSSELNVNALELDDSALYLCASSFGGTNTEAFFGQGTRLTVV.

The chain carries TRBV7-2 and TRBJ2-3; 8 bases agree with TRBD1. In germline, CDR1 is SGHTA, CDR2 FQGNSA. Trimming removed 4 bases from V and 0 bases from J; junction bases left unmatched: 6. The length of the CDR3 is 16 residues. The CDR3 DNA reads as TGTGCCAGCAGCTCCGGGACAGGAACTAGCACAGATACGCAGTATTTT. It specifies CASSSGTGTSTDTQYF.

The V call is TRBV30, the J call TRBJ2-1, with 14 bases fitting TRBD2. Germline trimming cut 7 bases from V and 0 bases from J; bases unmatched to any gene: 11. CDR1 is GTSNPN, CDR2 SVGIG, per germline (reference sequence). CDR3 size: 18 residues. The DNA of the CDR3 is TGTGCCTACCTCCTGACTAGCGGGGGGGCGAGCTCCTACAATGAGCAGTTCTTC. It specifies CAYLLTSGGASSYNEQFF.

The rearrangement joins TRBV7-9 to TRBJ1-2; D unresolved. CDR3 length: 16 residues. Germline V gene sequence: CDR1 SEHNR, CDR2 FQNEAQ (reference sequence). V was pared by 1 base and J by 3 bases, with 15 bases between. The CDR3 loop reads CASSLEAGEVDYGYTF. DNA of the CDR3: TGTGCCAGCAGCTTAGAAGCCGGCGAGGTGGACTATGGCTACACCTTC.

The rearrangement uses TRBV7-6 and TRBJ2-7; TRBD2 matches at 8 bases. V lost 2 bases to trimming and J lost 2 bases; unmatched junction nucleotides: 8. Germline V gives CDR1 SGHVS, CDR2 FNYEAQ. The CDR3 is 16 amino acids. The CDR3 DNA reads TGTGCCAGCAGCTTAACTACCGGGACTAGTGCCTACGAGCAGTACTTC. Translated: CASSLTTGTSAYEQYF.

This chain's CDR3 is CASRPTGLSYEQYF. CDR3 nucleotides: TGTGCCAGCAGACCGACAGGGCTCTCCTACGAGCAGTACTTC. The chain recombines TRBV6-6 with TRBJ2-7; 7 bases align to TRBD1. This CDR3 region has 14 residues. Germline lookup yields CDR1 MNHNY and CDR2 SVGAGI (reference sequence). J lost 0 bases, V lost 6 bases, and 5 bases had no gene match.

The chain employs TRBV19 and TRBJ1-2; tentatively, D is TRBD1 (5 bases). The V gene's germline CDR1 is LNHDA and CDR2 SQIVND (reference sequence). The CDR3 is 14 residues long. The V end lost 7 bases, the J end lost 0 bases, and 12 bases lay between the germline ends. The CDR3 protein is CASNSGGSNYGYTF. The DNA for the CDR3 is TGTGCCAGTAACTCGGGGGGGTCTAACTATGGCTACACCTTC.

CDR3 in DNA: TGCAGTGCTCGACCGGCTATTGAAGCTTTCTTT. This translates into CSARPAIEAFF. This rearrangement joins TRBV20-1 to TRBJ1-1; D remains ambiguous. Trimming left V 5 bases short and J 7 bases short, with 11 bases between. CDR3 length: 11 residues. The germline V gene has CDR1 DFQATT and CDR2 SNEGSKA (reference sequence).

The DNA for the CDR3 is TGCGCCAGCAGCTCCAATGCCGGGACCTCTCTTGAAGCTTTCTTT. Translating gives CASSSNAGTSLEAFF. The V gene is TRBV5-1, the J gene TRBJ1-1, with a weak D call TRBD1 (5 bases). V lost 3 bases and J 7 bases, leaving 19 bases between the germline ends. The V gene's germline CDR1 is SGHRS and CDR2 YFSETQ. The CDR3 is made up of 15 amino acids.

J is TRBJ1-2 and V is TRBV6-6, with D unclear. This CDR3 has 15 residues. Germline V CDR1 and CDR2: MNHNY, SVGAGI (reference sequence). The ends were cut back, 5 bases at V and 3 bases at J, with 16 bases in the middle. The chain's CDR3 is CASSPPRSTYYGYTF. CDR3 coding DNA: TGTGCCAGCAGTCCCCCCCGGTCGACCTACTATGGCTACACCTTC.

This rearrangement joins TRBV27 to TRBJ1-5; 8 nucleotides line up with TRBD1. The germline CDR1 and CDR2 sequences are MNHEY and SMNVEV (reference sequence). The CDR3 contains 14 residues. V shed 9 bases, J shed 3 bases, and the junction held 7 bases outside the gene matches. CDR3 residues: CASPGGQVNQPQHF. CDR3 sequence (DNA): TGTGCCAGTCCTGGGGGACAGGTCAATCAGCCCCAGCATTTT.

The chain uses TRBV6-5 and TRBJ2-7, with 9 positions matching TRBD1. The CDR3 length is 14 residues. Unmatched junction bases numbered 4, after V lost 5 bases and J lost 2 bases. From germline, CDR1 is MNHEY and CDR2 SVGAGI. CDR3 sequence: CASSQQGAAYEQYF. CDR3 sequence (DNA): TGTGCCAGCAGTCAACAGGGGGCAGCCTACGAGCAGTACTTC.

The chain uses TRBV7-9 and TRBJ1-2; TRBD1 might be the D (6 bases). CDR1 and CDR2 from the germline V gene are SEHNR and FQNEAQ (reference sequence). V was trimmed by 3 bases and J by 6 bases, leaving 14 bases between them. This CDR3 region has 14 residues. The CDR3 protein is CASSFQQGRNGYTF. In nucleotides, the CDR3 is TGTGCCAGCAGCTTTCAACAGGGAAGGAATGGCTACACCTTC. Full variable domain (missing parts from reference TRBV7-9 and TRBJ1-2): DTGVSQNPRHKITKRGQNVTFRCDPISEHNRLYWYRQTLGQGPEFLTYFQNEAQLEKSRLLSDRFSAERPKGSFSTLEIQRTEQGDSAMYLCASSFQQGRNGYTFGSGTRLTVV.

The J gene is TRBJ1-1, the V gene TRBV7-3; no reliable D call. V gave up 1 base and J gave up 0 bases, with 9 bases separating them. The CDR3 has 15 residues. Germline V gene sequence: CDR1 SGHTA, CDR2 FQGTGA. The CDR3 spells CASSLSPGLNTEAFF. CDR3 coding DNA: TGTGCCAGCAGCTTAAGTCCGGGCTTGAACACTGAAGCTTTCTTT.

This clone was picked up one time. This chain joins TRBV27 and TRBJ1-1; possible D gene TRBD1, 6 bases. This CDR3 has 14 amino acids. Germline values: CDR1 MNHEY, CDR2 SMNVEV (reference sequence). V gave up 2 bases and J gave up 5 bases, with 12 bases separating them. DNA for the CDR3: TGTGCCAGCAGTTTAGCCAGGGGCTTTACTGAAGCTTTCTTT. This translates into CASSLARGFTEAFF.

The genes are TRBV19 and TRBJ2-6, with D tentatively TRBD1 (5 bases). Per germline, CDR1 LNHDA and CDR2 SQIVND (reference sequence). This CDR3 has 16 amino acids. The germline V and J ends were trimmed by 3 bases and 0 bases, with 9 bases remaining between them. The CDR3 DNA reads as TGTGCCAGTAGTATTGGGGCCTTCTCTGGGGCCAACGTCCTGACTTTC. This translates into CASSIGAFSGANVLTF.

J is TRBJ1-4 and V is TRBV30, with 10 bases aligning to TRBD1. CDR1 and CDR2 from the germline V gene are GTSNPN and SVGIG (reference sequence). The CDR3 is 14 amino acids. V trimming: 3 bases; J trimming: 8 bases; junction bases outside the gene matches: 6. CDR3 residues: CAWRSGTGEEKLFF. CDR3 coding DNA: TGTGCCTGGAGATCCGGGACAGGGGAAGAAAAACTGTTTTTT.

The chain carries TRBV7-3 and TRBJ1-1, with 7 bases matching TRBD1. Trimming took 4 bases from V and 3 from J; bases not matched to a gene: 11. The germline CDR1 and CDR2 sequences are SGHTA and FQGTGA. There are 16 residues in the CDR3. CDR3 loop: CASSSGQRGLDTEAFF. The CDR3 DNA is TGTGCCAGCAGCTCGGGACAGCGGGGTTTGGACACTGAAGCTTTCTTT.

The CDR3, as DNA: TGCGCCAGCAGCTCGAGGACAGGAACCATGCATGGCTACACCTTC. Encoded protein: CASSSRTGTMHGYTF. The rearrangement links TRBV5-1 to TRBJ1-2; 7 bases are a match to TRBD1. The CDR3 length is 15 residues. The V segment lost 3 bases and the J segment 6 bases; nucleotides outside the gene matches: 11. Germline V gives CDR1 SGHRS, CDR2 YFSETQ.

J is TRBJ2-3 and V is TRBV19; 9 bases are a match to TRBD2. This CDR3 contains 20 residues. Trimming took 6 bases from V and 0 from J; bases not matched to a gene: 19. Germline loops: CDR1 LNHDA, CDR2 SQIVND (reference sequence). The CDR3 sequence is CASSVRFGAGGFTSTDTQYF. CDR3 DNA sequence: TGTGCCAGTAGCGTTCGTTTCGGTGCGGGAGGGTTTACCAGCACAGATACGCAGTATTTT.

This clone has more than one count but fewer than ten. V is TRBV4-1 and J is TRBJ1-1; D perhaps matches TRBD1 (5 bases). The ends were cut back, 0 bases at V and 8 bases at J, with 10 bases in the middle. Germline V gene lookup returns CDR1 MGHRA and CDR2 YSYEKL. CDR3 length: 13 residues. The DNA of the CDR3 is TGCGCCAGCAGCCAAGATAGGGGCAGGGAAGCTTTCTTT. Its protein product is CASSQDRGREAFF.

This chain connects TRBV11-3 to TRBJ2-2, with unresolved D. The CDR3 totals 15 residues. Trimming cost V 2 bases and J 4 bases, with 11 bases left between them. The germline gives CDR1 SGHNT, CDR2 YENEEA. CDR3 in amino acids: CASSLRVLGTGELFF. In nucleotides, the CDR3 is TGTGCCAGCAGCTTAAGGGTCCTTGGCACCGGGGAGCTGTTTTTT.

The V gene is TRBV18, the J gene TRBJ1-3; D is uncertain. The CDR3 is 15 amino acids. Germline V gene lookup returns CDR1 KGHSH and CDR2 LQKENI. The germline V and J ends were trimmed by 3 bases and 3 bases, with 12 bases remaining between them. CDR3 sequence reads: CASSPSAVSGNTIYF. The DNA for the CDR3 is TGTGCCAGCTCACCCTCCGCCGTGAGTGGAAACACCATATATTTT.

The chain carries TRBV5-1 and TRBJ2-2; D is unresolved. V was shortened by 4 bases and J by 3 bases, with 10 bases between the two germline ends. The CDR3 length is 14 residues. Germline V CDR1 and CDR2: SGHRS, YFSETQ. The CDR3 coding sequence is TGCGCCAGCAGCCCGATAGGTGACACCGGGGAGCTGTTTTTT. This translates into CASSPIGDTGELFF.

CDR3 protein: CATSRDGGANYGYTF. The CDR3 bases are TGTGCCACCAGCAGAGATGGGGGGGCTAACTATGGCTACACCTTC. This chain joins TRBV15 and TRBJ1-2; the D gene is possibly TRBD1 (5 bases). V was shortened by 0 bases and J by 0 bases, with 8 bases between the two germline ends. The CDR3 runs 15 residues. The V gene's germline CDR1 is LNHNV and CDR2 YYDKDF (reference sequence). Complete variable domain (other parts from reference TRBV15 and TRBJ1-2): DAMVIQNPRYQVTQFGKPVTLSCSQTLNHNVMYWYQQKSSQAPKLLFHYYDKDFNNEADTPDNFQSRRPNTSFCFLDIRSPGLGDTAMYLCATSRDGGANYGYTFGSGTRLTVV.

The chain is built from TRBV27 and TRBJ2-7; D uncertain. This CDR3 comprises 8 residues. Trimming took 11 bases from V and 5 from J, leaving 4 bases between them. Germline V gene lookup returns CDR1 MNHEY and CDR2 SMNVEV (reference sequence). The CDR3, as DNA: TGTGCCTTAAACGAGCAGTACTTC. This sequence encodes CALNEQYF.

The count of this clone is one. The rearrangement uses TRBV9 and TRBJ2-3; D is ambiguous. Deletions cut 7 bases from V and 2 bases from J, with 11 bases between. Germline values: CDR1 SGDLS, CDR2 YYNGEE. The CDR3 has 13 amino acids. DNA of the CDR3: TGTGCCAGCCTCGGGCTAAACACAGATACGCAGTATTTT. Translation gives CASLGLNTDTQYF.

The sample holds one count of this clone. The rearrangement joins TRBV7-2 to TRBJ2-7; a weak D match, TRBD1 (6 bases). Germline values: CDR1 SGHTA, CDR2 FQGNSA. The CDR3 runs to 15 residues. V was trimmed by 7 bases and J by 3 bases, leaving 19 bases between them. The CDR3 loop reads CASNEMSGADYEQYF. CDR3 DNA sequence: TGTGCCAGCAACGAAATGTCAGGGGCCGACTACGAGCAGTACTTC.

The gene calls are TRBV2 and TRBJ1-1; D not resolved. Germline V CDR1 and CDR2: SNHLY, FYNNEI. The V end lost 2 bases, the J end lost 3 bases, and 7 bases lay between the germline ends. The length of the CDR3 is 13 residues. The CDR3 DNA follows: TGTGCCAGCAGTGAATACGGGGACACTGAAGCTTTCTTT. It encodes CASSEYGDTEAFF.

The rearrangement links TRBV7-3 to TRBJ1-2; D may be TRBD1 (6 bases). Germline V lookup: CDR1 SGHTA, CDR2 FQGTGA. This CDR3 region has 15 residues. Trimming left V 1 base short and J 2 bases short, with 11 bases between. CDR3 nucleotides: TGTGCCAGCAGCTTAAATGGGGGGCAGAACTATGGCTACACCTTC. Translating it yields CASSLNGGQNYGYTF.